Listed here are 10 T cell receptor beta chains from one sample, sequenced in a study of patients and donors after allogeneic stem cell transplantation. One entry per CDR3 protein, called by TCRdb with MiXCR from the RT-PCR reads. The data hold 80,000 to 90,000 distinct CDR3 sequences, with around 46% observed a single time. Sequenced material: blood, either unsorted or a sorted T cell fraction (not recorded which). Source of these receptors: a human donor who was either an allogeneic HSCT recipient or a stem cell or donor lymphocyte infusion donor (not recorded which). It is not recorded whose cells these are; they may come from a transplant donor.

This clonotype has just one count. This chain joins TRBV20-1 and TRBJ2-7, with no clear D. The CDR3 is made up of 12 amino acids. V gave up 1 base and J gave up 5 bases, with 9 bases separating them. Germline CDR1 and CDR2: DFQATT and SNEGSKA (reference sequence). CDR3 DNA: TGCAGTGCTAGAGGGCAGTTCCACGAGCAGTACTTC. Its protein is CSARGQFHEQYF.

The rearrangement uses TRBV29-1 and TRBJ2-7; possible D gene TRBD1, 6 bases. Trimming left V 5 bases short and J 6 bases short, with 14 bases between. Per germline, CDR1 SQVTM and CDR2 ANQGSEA. The CDR3 consists of 12 residues. The CDR3 nucleotides read TGCAGCGTTTGGGGCAGGGGCTTCGAGCAGTACTTC. The encoded protein is CSVWGRGFEQYF.

This clonotype was observed once. This chain joins TRBV5-1 and TRBJ2-4; maybe TRBD2 (6 bases). The CDR3 totals 17 residues. Trimming pared 4 bases from V and 0 bases from J, leaving 17 bases between. CDR1 is SGHRS and CDR2 is YFSETQ in the germline V gene. CDR3 sequence reads: CASSEPREKKAKNIQYF. The CDR3 DNA is TGCGCCAGCAGCGAACCCCGGGAGAAGAAAGCCAAAAACATTCAGTACTTC.

This clonotype turned up a few times. The chain links TRBV20-1 to TRBJ1-1; no clear D gene. This CDR3 contains 14 residues. Germline loops: CDR1 DFQATT, CDR2 SNEGSKA (reference sequence). Trimming took off 3 bases at V and 1 base at J, with 12 bases between the two ends. CDR3 sequence (DNA): TGCAGTGCTAGTATAGGTGCGCCGAACACTGAAGCTTTCTTT. The encoded protein is CSASIGAPNTEAFF.

This chain uses TRBV6-2 or TRBV6-3 with TRBJ1-1, with unresolved D. In germline, CDR1 is MNHEY, CDR2 SVGEGT. The CDR3 consists of 13 residues. V was shortened by 0 bases and J by 6 bases, with 8 bases between the two germline ends. For the CDR3, the DNA is TGTGCCAGCAGTTACTCGCGTGAGGCTGAAGCTTTCTTT. It is translated as CASSYSREAEAFF.

This chain uses TRBV4-2 with TRBJ1-5; unclear D gene. The CDR3 has 13 amino acids. The germline V and J ends were trimmed by 4 bases and 6 bases, with 10 bases remaining between them. CDR1 LGHNA and CDR2 YNFKEQ come from the germline V gene. CDR3: CASSLRPSQPQHF. The CDR3 coding sequence is TGTGCCAGCAGCCTCCGGCCCTCTCAGCCCCAGCATTTT.

This clonotype was seen more than once but under ten times. The chain has TRBV12-3 or TRBV12-4 and TRBJ1-2; D is possibly TRBD1 (5 bases). The V end lost 7 bases, the J end lost 4 bases, and 19 bases lay between the germline ends. This CDR3 spans 15 amino acids. CDR3 nucleotides: TGTGCCAGCACACCCGGGCTGGGCAGGGTCTATGGCTACACCTTC. This encodes CASTPGLGRVYGYTF.

This clonotype was seen many times. Here the CDR3 reads CASSLGVMNTEAFF. CDR3 in DNA: TGCGCCAGCAGCTTGGGGGTCATGAACACTGAAGCTTTCTTT. The chain recombines TRBV5-1 with TRBJ1-1; no reliable D call. The germline CDR1 and CDR2 sequences are SGHRS and YFSETQ. The CDR3 has 14 residues. Trimming cost V 0 bases and J 0 bases, with 6 bases left between them.

The chain recombines TRBV18 with TRBJ1-5, with TRBD1 as a possible D gene (5 bases). The V and J ends lost 6 bases and 5 bases respectively, with 14 bases between them. CDR1 is KGHSH and CDR2 is LQKENI in the germline V gene. The CDR3 is 14 residues long. The CDR3 DNA is TGTGCCAGCTCCCTCAGGGCGAGGTATCAGCCCCAGCATTTT. It translates to CASSLRARYQPQHF.

The table lists this clonotype with a few counts. The chain recombines TRBV9 with TRBJ1-6; D gene uncertain. The CDR3 consists of 13 residues. The germline gives CDR1 SGDLS, CDR2 YYNGEE. The germline V and J ends were trimmed by 2 bases and 5 bases, with 5 bases remaining between them. The CDR3 bases are TGTGCCAGCAGCGTGCAGGATAATTCACCCCTCCACTTT. This sequence encodes CASSVQDNSPLHF.